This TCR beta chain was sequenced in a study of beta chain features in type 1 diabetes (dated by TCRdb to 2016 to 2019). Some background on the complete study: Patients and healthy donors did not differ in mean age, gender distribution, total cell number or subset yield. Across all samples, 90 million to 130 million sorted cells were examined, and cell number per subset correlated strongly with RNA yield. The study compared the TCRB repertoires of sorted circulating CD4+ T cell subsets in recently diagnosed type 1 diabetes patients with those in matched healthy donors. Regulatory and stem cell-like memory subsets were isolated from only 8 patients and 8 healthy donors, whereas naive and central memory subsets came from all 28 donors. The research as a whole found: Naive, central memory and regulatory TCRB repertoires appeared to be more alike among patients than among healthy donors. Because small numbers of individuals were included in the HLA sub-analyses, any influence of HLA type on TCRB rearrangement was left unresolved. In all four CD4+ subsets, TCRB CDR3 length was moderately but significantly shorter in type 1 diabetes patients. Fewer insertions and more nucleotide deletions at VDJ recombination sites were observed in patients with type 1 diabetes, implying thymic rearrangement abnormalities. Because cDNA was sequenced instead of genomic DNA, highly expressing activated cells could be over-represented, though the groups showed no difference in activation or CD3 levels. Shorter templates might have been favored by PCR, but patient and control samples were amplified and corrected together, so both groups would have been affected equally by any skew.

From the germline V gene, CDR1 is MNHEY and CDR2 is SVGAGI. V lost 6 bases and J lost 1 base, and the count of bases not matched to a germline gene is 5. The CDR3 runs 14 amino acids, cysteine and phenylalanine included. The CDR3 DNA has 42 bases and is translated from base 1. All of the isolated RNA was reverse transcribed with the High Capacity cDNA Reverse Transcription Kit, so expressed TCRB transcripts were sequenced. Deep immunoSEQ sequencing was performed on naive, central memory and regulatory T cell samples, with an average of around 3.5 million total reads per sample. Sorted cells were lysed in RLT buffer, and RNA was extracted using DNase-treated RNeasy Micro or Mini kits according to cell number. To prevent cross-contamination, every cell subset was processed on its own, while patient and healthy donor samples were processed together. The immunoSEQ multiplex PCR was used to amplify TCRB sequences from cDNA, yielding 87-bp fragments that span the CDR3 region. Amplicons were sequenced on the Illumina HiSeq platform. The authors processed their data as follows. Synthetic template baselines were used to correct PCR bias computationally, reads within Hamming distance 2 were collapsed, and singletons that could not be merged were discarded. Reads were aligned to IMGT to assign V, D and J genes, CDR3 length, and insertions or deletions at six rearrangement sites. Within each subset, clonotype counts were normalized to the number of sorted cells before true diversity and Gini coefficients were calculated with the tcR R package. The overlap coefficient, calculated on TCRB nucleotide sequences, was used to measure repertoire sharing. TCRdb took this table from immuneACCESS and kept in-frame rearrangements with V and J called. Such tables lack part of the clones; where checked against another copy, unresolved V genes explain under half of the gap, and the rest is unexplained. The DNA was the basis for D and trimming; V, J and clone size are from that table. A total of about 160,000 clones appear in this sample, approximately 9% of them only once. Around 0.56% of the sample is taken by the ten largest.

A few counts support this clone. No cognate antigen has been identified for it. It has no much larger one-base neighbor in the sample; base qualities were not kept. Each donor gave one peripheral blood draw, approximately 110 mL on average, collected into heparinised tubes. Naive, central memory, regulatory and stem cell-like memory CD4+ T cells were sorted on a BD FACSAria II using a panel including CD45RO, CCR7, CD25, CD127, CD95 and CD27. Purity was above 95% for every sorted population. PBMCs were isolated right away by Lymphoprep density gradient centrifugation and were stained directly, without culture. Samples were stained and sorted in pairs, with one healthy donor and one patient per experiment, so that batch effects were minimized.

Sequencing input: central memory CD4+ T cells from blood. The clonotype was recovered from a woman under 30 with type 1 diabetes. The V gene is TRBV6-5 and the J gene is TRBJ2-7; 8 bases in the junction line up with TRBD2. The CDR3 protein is CASRERGPSYEQYF. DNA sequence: TGTGCCAGCAGAGAGCGGGGGCCTTCCTACGAGCAGTACTTC.